The 10 T cell receptor beta chains presented below share a single source sample, sequenced in a study of blood T cells in healthy people across ages. Primed by a sample-barcoded 5' primer and a J-beta primer mix, a second PCR proceeded for 7 to 11 cycles. TCRdb used MiXCR to reprocess the 5' RACE reads, holding one entry per CDR3 protein. The data contain about 570,000 distinct CDR3 sequences, 27% of them seen just once; the ten biggest clones take up approximately 17%. The sequenced sample was blood. These TCRs come from a woman between 65 and 79 years old in good health.

The chain is built from TRBV27 and TRBJ2-5; D is perhaps TRBD1 or TRBD2 (5 bases each). The germline V and J ends were trimmed by 4 bases and 2 bases, with 11 bases remaining between them. Germline CDR1 and CDR2: MNHEY and SMNVEV (reference sequence). The CDR3 loop spans 14 amino acids. The chain's CDR3 is CASSWGYRQETQYF. The DNA of the CDR3 is TGTGCCAGCAGTTGGGGGTACCGACAAGAGACCCAGTACTTC.

The V call is TRBV29-1, the J call TRBJ1-3, with 10 bases identical to TRBD1. Trimming removed 4 bases from V and 0 bases from J; junction bases left unmatched: 9. CDR3 size: 17 residues. Per germline, CDR1 SQVTM and CDR2 ANQGSEA. The CDR3 is CSVAGTGAFNSGNTIYF. The CDR3 DNA sequence: TGCAGCGTTGCCGGGACAGGGGCTTTTAACTCTGGAAACACCATATATTTT.

The chain joins TRBV20-1 to TRBJ2-7; 10 bases map to TRBD1. V was pared by 1 base and J by 5 bases, with 5 bases of the junction left unmatched. This CDR3 contains 14 residues. From germline, CDR1 is DFQATT and CDR2 SNEGSKA (reference sequence). CDR3 sequence (DNA): TGCAGTGCTAGAGTCGGCGGGACAGGGGACGAGCAGTACTTC. This codes for CSARVGGTGDEQYF.

The rearrangement uses TRBV7-8 and TRBJ2-7; D could derive from TRBD1 or TRBD2 (5 bases each). Germline loops: CDR1 SGHVS, CDR2 FQNEAQ. With 3 bases removed from V and 4 bases from J, the gap between germline ends came to 13 bases. CDR3 size: 14 residues. The CDR3 DNA sequence: TGTGCCAGCAGCTTGGCGTGGGGGAATTACGAGCAGTACTTC. Translated: CASSLAWGNYEQYF. Supplemented by reference TRBV7-8 and TRBJ2-7, the full variable domain reads GAGVSQSPRYKVAKRGQDVALRCDPISGHVSLFWYQQALGQGPEFLTYFQNEAQLDKSGLPSDRFFAERPEGSVSTLKIQRTQQEDSAVYLCASSLAWGNYEQYFGPGTRLTVT.

This clonotype showed up just a few times. Sequence at one end of the junction differs from germline and may be a read error. CDR3 in amino acids: CASSQFHRASSYEQYF. The DNA for the CDR3 is TGTGCCAGCAGCCAATTCCACAGGGCCAGCTCCTATGAGCAGTACTTC. This rearrangement joins TRBV14 to TRBJ2-7; perhaps TRBD1 as D (6 bases). The CDR3 covers 16 residues. Germline loops: CDR1 SGHDN, CDR2 FVKESK.

The chain has TRBV30 and TRBJ1-4; D unclear. The germline CDR1 and CDR2 sequences are GTSNPN and SVGIG (reference sequence). The CDR3 has 14 residues. Deletions cut 3 bases from V and 4 bases from J, with 12 bases between. CDR3 nucleotides: TGTGCCTGGAGCGCGGCGGGCTATAATGAAAAACTGTTTTTT. Protein product: CAWSAAGYNEKLFF.

The CDR3, as DNA: TGTGCCATCAGTGAGTCGACAGCGGGGGCCCAAGAGACCCAGTACTTC. Translated, it gives CAISESTAGAQETQYF. V and J are TRBV10-3 and TRBJ2-5, with 8 bases fitting TRBD2. This CDR3 is built from 16 residues. V shed 0 bases and J 1 base; nucleotides not matched to a gene: 4. Germline assignment: CDR1 ENHRY and CDR2 SYGVKD.

A few counts support this clonotype. The chain has TRBV9 and TRBJ2-3; TRBD1 or TRBD2 may be the D gene (5 bases each). Germline values: CDR1 SGDLS, CDR2 YYNGEE. The length of the CDR3 is 16 residues. V was shortened by 4 bases and J by 0 bases, with 15 bases between the two germline ends. CDR3 residues: CASSPIGATSTDTQYF. The CDR3 DNA sequence: TGTGCCAGCAGCCCCATCGGGGCTACTAGCACAGATACGCAGTATTTT.

The V call is TRBV14, the J call TRBJ2-6; D is possibly TRBD1 (6 bases). CDR1 SGHDN and CDR2 FVKESK come from the germline V gene. V lost 3 bases and J lost 5, with 14 bases in between. This CDR3 has 16 amino acids. The DNA of the CDR3 is TGTGCCAGCAGCCACCGGGGCCAGGGGTGGGCCAACGTCCTGACTTTC. Residues: CASSHRGQGWANVLTF.

This clonotype was observed a few times. The rearrangement uses TRBV10-3 and TRBJ1-1; TRBD1 matches 9 bases. CDR1 ENHRY and CDR2 SYGVKD come from the germline V gene. V lost 6 bases, J lost 5 bases, and 7 bases stayed unmatched. This CDR3 is 14 amino acids long. For the CDR3, the DNA is TGTGCCATCAGGGAGGACAGGGGTGTGACTGAAGCTTTCTTT. Amino acids: CAIREDRGVTEAFF.